Below, 5 T cell receptor beta chains from the same sample are listed, as sequenced in a study of T cell responses to AZD1222 COVID-19 vaccine. Libraries were prepared by immunoSEQ multiplex PCR; TCRdb keeps only in-frame clonotypes and omits some of them. In the table there are fewer than 150,000 clones, roughly 91% of which are singletons. The sample was peripheral blood, taken 28 days after the second AZD1222 dose. Receptors were obtained from an adult who received the AZD1222 COVID-19 vaccine.

The chain recombines TRBV5-4 with TRBJ1-2; no reliable D call. The CDR3 totals 11 residues. Trimming removed 4 bases at V and 8 bases at J, with 9 bases between. Per germline, CDR1 SGHNT and CDR2 YYREEE (reference sequence). The CDR3: CASSGRYGYTF. DNA for the CDR3: TGTGCCAGCAGCGGGCGGTACGGCTACACCTTC.

The V call is TRBV15, the J call TRBJ2-7; possible D gene TRBD1, 6 bases. Germline CDR1 LNHNV, CDR2 YYDKDF (reference sequence). V lost 0 bases to trimming and J lost 7 bases, with 7 bases between them. The CDR3 sequence is 12 residues long. This CDR3 is CATSRDRGEQYF. In nucleotides, the CDR3 is TGTGCCACCAGCAGAGACAGGGGAGAGCAGTACTTC.

The chain uses TRBV10-3 and TRBJ2-5, with D perhaps TRBD2 (6 bases). Per germline, CDR1 ENHRY and CDR2 SYGVKD. Deletions cut 6 bases from V and 0 bases from J, with 14 bases between. The CDR3 spans 15 residues. The CDR3 protein is CAIRTGVAYQETQYF. The CDR3 DNA reads TGTGCCATCAGGACGGGGGTAGCGTACCAAGAGACCCAGTACTTC.

The chain combines TRBV5-1 with TRBJ2-2, with 7 positions matching TRBD2. The CDR3 is made up of 15 amino acids. Germline CDR1 is SGHRS and CDR2 is YFSETQ. Trimming at V came to 1 base and at J to 3 bases, leaving 3 bases not matched to a gene. The CDR3 DNA sequence: TGCGCCAGCAGCTTGCCGGGAGGAGACACCGGGGAGCTGTTTTTT. Translation: CASSLPGGDTGELFF.

The J gene is TRBJ2-7, the V gene TRBV10-2; 8 bases agree with TRBD1. Germline CDR1 and CDR2: WSHSY and SAAADI. V shed 0 bases and J 0 bases; nucleotides not matched to a gene: 4. The CDR3 extends over 16 amino acids. The CDR3 loop reads CASSESFGQGSYEQYF. The CDR3 DNA reads as TGCGCCAGCAGTGAGTCGTTCGGACAGGGCTCCTACGAGCAGTACTTC.